This TCR beta chain was captured by sequencing in a study of blood T cell repertoires in COVID-19. Study context: COVID-19 samples, acute and convalescent, were from the United States, Italy and Spain.

Patients of the Seattle cohort, enrolled during active infection, were followed longitudinally. Libraries were prepared by immunoSEQ multiplex PCR; TCRdb keeps only in-frame clonotypes and omits some of them. The sample yields about 350,000 clones, approximately 89% seen once. V shed 2 bases, J shed 4 bases, and the junction held 12 bases outside the gene matches. This CDR3 region has 18 residues. Per germline, CDR1 MNHEY and CDR2 SMNVEV (reference sequence). The V call is TRBV27, the J call TRBJ2-3; 10 positions match TRBD2. The clonotype was recovered from a woman aged 55-75 years with COVID-19, enrolled during active disease. Sequencing was performed on peripheral blood. CDR3 nucleotide sequence: TGTGCCAGCAGTTTAAGGCCCGTAGCGGGGGGAAAGCCAGATACGCAGTATTTT. Protein: CASSLRPVAGGKPDTQYF.